The T cell receptor (beta chain) under discussion was sequenced for a study of cytomegalovirus exposure and HLA in healthy donors. The PCR contained 60 Vbeta and 13 Jbeta primers. TCRdb's table, derived via immunoSEQ multiplex PCR, lists solely in-frame clones and lacks some. There are hundreds of thousands of clones in the sample; about 80% occur only once, and around 6% lies in the top ten. Overall study results and limits: Listed as cytomegalovirus-associated were 150 or so TCR beta chains. While the bulk of TCR sequences proved rare, some public TCRs turned up in many donors. Presence/absence results assume similar sequencing depth per donor, which may not hold.

To note about this clone: As yet, its antigen is unknown.

CDR1 SGHTA and CDR2 FQGTGA come from the germline V gene. This CDR3 has 15 amino acids. J was trimmed by 8 bases and V by 2 bases; bases with no gene match: 7. This sequence was found in a man aged 35 to 55 in good health and CMV-seropositive. The V call is TRBV7-3, the J call TRBJ1-4; 8 bases map to TRBD1. What was sequenced was PBMCs. The CDR3 spells CASSLSDRVVEKLFF. The CDR3 coding sequence is TGTGCCAGCAGCTTATCGGACAGGGTTGTCGAAAAACTGTTTTTT.